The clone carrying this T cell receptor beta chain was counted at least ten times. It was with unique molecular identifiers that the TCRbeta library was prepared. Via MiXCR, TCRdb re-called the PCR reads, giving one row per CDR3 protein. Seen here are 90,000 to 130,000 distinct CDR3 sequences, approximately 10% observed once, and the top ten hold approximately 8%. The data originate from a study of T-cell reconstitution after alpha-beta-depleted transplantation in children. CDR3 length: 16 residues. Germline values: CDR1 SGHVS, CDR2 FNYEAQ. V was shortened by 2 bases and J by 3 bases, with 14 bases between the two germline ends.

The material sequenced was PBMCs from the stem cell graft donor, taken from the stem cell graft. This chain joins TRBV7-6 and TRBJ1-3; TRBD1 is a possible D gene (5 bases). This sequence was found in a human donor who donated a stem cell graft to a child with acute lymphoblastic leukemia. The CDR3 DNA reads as TGTGCCAGCAGCTTACGGTCCCGGGGGGTTGGAAACACCATATATTTT. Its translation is CASSLRSRGVGNTIYF.